This T cell receptor beta chain is drawn from a study of blood T cell repertoires in COVID-19 (dated by TCRdb to about 2020). Regarding the study in general: Samples from collaborators originated in the United States, Italy and Spain and spanned both the acute and convalescent phases of COVID-19. The prospective study material was composed of cDNA or gDNA derived from T cells, B-cell-depleted T cells, or PBMCs. Subjects who had been exposed to COVID-19, were actively infected with it, or had recovered from it provided the deeply sampled blood TCRbeta repertoires that made up the dataset. The repertoires were made available in a free public database intended to serve as a resource for research on the immune response to SARS-CoV-2. The samples were drawn from two sources: the first 160 participants of the ongoing ImmuneRACE study, and fewer than 1,500 subjects contributed by 6 global collaborators. The sample metadata nearly always contained a de-identified subject ID, COVID-19 status, age in years and sex. HLA class I and class II types, where available, came from metadata supplied by the sample provider rather than from assay-based typing.

Results the study describes overall, beyond this receptor: The quantity of clinical and demographic metadata differed by source and by participant and was supplied without curation.

With respect to this clone: No cognate antigen has been identified for it. Nothing much larger sits one base from this clone, and base qualities are not available.

The immunoSEQ Assay, a bias-controlled multiplex PCR, was used to amplify TCRbeta CDR3 regions from genomic DNA. Regarding the original processing steps: Nucleated cell counts per sample were estimated from amplification of reference gene primers within the assay. To quantify the absolute abundance of each unique TCRbeta CDR3 rearrangement, sequence reads were collapsed and filtered. For each sample, productive Simpson clonality was calculated as the square root of Simpson's diversity index over productive rearrangements. The table was pulled from immuneACCESS by TCRdb, which kept in-frame rearrangements only. Such tables lose some clones; where checked, under half of the loss comes from unresolved V genes, and the rest has no known cause. That table furnishes V, J and clone size, whereas the DNA furnished D and trimming. The sample table shows approximately 280,000 clones, and roughly 80% are seen once. 5% of the sample lies in the top ten.

From its cysteine to its phenylalanine, the CDR3 spans 13 amino acids. The CDR3 DNA has 39 bases and is translated from base 1. The germline V gene yields SGHTA for CDR1 and FQGNSA for CDR2. V and J lose 10 bases and 1 base, and a span of 10 bases separates them. Enrolling through a virtual design, the prospective study's participants ranged in age from roughly 18 to 95 years and lived across some 22 United States geographic areas. Cohort assignment in the prospective study relied on participant-reported clinical history from a screening survey and a study questionnaire. A participant counted as exposed if, within 2 weeks of entering the study, that participant had been in contact with someone who had a PCR-confirmed or clinician-diagnosed COVID-19 case. Each participant in the prospective study had whole blood, serum and a nasopharyngeal or oropharyngeal swab collected by mobile phlebotomists. Over an approximately two-month period, participants in the prospective study had the option of providing additional blood draws and questionnaires. Before DNA extraction, prospective study blood samples were shipped either frozen or at room temperature.

The source material was PBMCs or T cells enriched from blood (not recorded which). Recombination linked TRBV7-2 to TRBJ2-2, with no D gene named confidently. This sequence was found in a middle-aged man who had been exposed to COVID-19. The CDR3 sequence is CAKHDKNTGELFF. The base sequence is TGTGCCAAACATGACAAGAACACCGGGGAGCTGTTTTTT.